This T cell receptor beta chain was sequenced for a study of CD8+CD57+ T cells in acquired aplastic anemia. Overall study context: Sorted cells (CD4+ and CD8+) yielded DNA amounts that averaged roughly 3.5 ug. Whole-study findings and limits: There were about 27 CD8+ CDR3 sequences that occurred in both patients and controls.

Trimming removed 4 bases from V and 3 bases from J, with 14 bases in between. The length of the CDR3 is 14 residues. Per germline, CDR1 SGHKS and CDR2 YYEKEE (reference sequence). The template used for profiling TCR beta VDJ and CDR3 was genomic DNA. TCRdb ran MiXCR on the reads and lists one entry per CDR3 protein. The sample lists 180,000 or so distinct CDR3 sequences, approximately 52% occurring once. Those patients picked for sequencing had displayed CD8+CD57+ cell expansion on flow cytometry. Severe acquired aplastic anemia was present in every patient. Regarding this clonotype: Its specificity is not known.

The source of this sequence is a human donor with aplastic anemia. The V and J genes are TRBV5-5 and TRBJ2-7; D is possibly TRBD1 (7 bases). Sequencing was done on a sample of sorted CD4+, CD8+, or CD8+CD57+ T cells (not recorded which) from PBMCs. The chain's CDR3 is CASSPGQDYYEQYF. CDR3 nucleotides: TGTGCCAGCAGCCCAGGACAGGACTACTACGAGCAGTACTTC.